One sample yielded the 15 T cell receptor beta chains listed below, sequenced in a study of blood T cell repertoires in COVID-19. Clones were sequenced by immunoSEQ multiplex PCR, and TCRdb holds only the in-frame ones, with some missing. The repertoire holds approximately 110,000 clones, with 85% to 90% as singletons. Input material: peripheral blood. These receptors all stem from a woman between 45 and 65 years old with acute or convalescent COVID-19.

This clone was counted a single time. The chain links TRBV28 to TRBJ1-1; D gene uncertain. Trimming took 6 bases from V and 1 from J, leaving 18 bases between them. The CDR3 consists of 16 residues. Germline V gene sequence: CDR1 MDHEN, CDR2 SYDVKM. For the CDR3, the DNA is TGTGCCAGCAGAGTTCAGGCCGGCTTACGGAACACTGAAGCTTTCTTT. It encodes CASRVQAGLRNTEAFF.

The gene calls are TRBV27 and TRBJ1-2, with TRBD1 matching over 7 bases. The germline V gene has CDR1 MNHEY and CDR2 SMNVEV (reference sequence). V gave up 6 bases and J gave up 4 bases; unmatched junction bases: 5. The CDR3 contains 13 residues. The chain's CDR3 is CASRPGTVYGYTF. Written as DNA, the CDR3 is TGTGCCAGCAGACCTGGGACAGTCTATGGCTACACCTTC.

The chain recombines TRBV23-1 with TRBJ1-5; the match to TRBD1 covers 8 bases. TRBV23-1 is noted as an ORF with a role that remains uncertain. The CDR3 is 15 residues long. V lost 6 bases and J lost 2; bases outside the gene matches: 6. CDR3 amino acids: CASSLSDRGNQPQHF. The CDR3 bases are TGCGCCAGCAGCCTCTCGGACAGGGGCAATCAGCCCCAGCATTTT.

V usage is TRBV18 and J usage is TRBJ1-5; D not resolved. Germline V lookup: CDR1 KGHSH, CDR2 LQKENI. This CDR3 contains 16 residues. The V and J ends lost 2 bases and 4 bases respectively, with 15 bases between them. As DNA, the CDR3 is TGTGCCAGCTCACCATCAGGCCGTGGGTTAAATCAGCCCCAGCATTTT. Protein product: CASSPSGRGLNQPQHF.

This clone was seen a few times. The CDR3 spells CASSLTALSSYNEQFF. CDR3 DNA: TGTGCCAGCAGCCTGACAGCCCTTAGCTCCTACAATGAGCAGTTCTTC. The rearrangement uses TRBV14 and TRBJ2-1; the D gene is possibly TRBD1 (5 bases). Per the germline V gene, CDR1 is SGHDN and CDR2 is FVKESK. The CDR3 runs to 16 residues. With 4 bases removed from V and 0 bases from J, the gap between germline ends came to 13 bases. Together with reference TRBV14 and TRBJ2-1, the CDR3 gives the full variable domain: EAGVTQFPSHSVIEKGQTVTLRCDPISGHDNLYWYRRVMGKEIKFLLHFVKESKQDESGMPNNRFLAERTGGTYSTLKVQPAELEDSGVYFCASSLTALSSYNEQFFGPGTRLTVL.

The chain recombines TRBV20-1 with TRBJ1-2; 7 bases are a match to TRBD1. V lost 3 bases to trimming and J lost 0 bases; unmatched junction nucleotides: 10. The germline gives CDR1 DFQATT, CDR2 SNEGSKA (reference sequence). The CDR3 is 16 amino acids. The CDR3: CSASPETGRPNYGYTF. In DNA, the CDR3 is TGCAGTGCTAGTCCTGAGACAGGGCGCCCTAACTATGGCTACACCTTC.

The CDR3 protein is CATRGAYNEQFF. The CDR3 region has the DNA TGTGCCACCCGCGGGGCGTACAATGAGCAGTTCTTC. The genes are TRBV12-3 or TRBV12-4 and TRBJ2-1; TRBD2 might be the D (6 bases). The CDR3 loop spans 12 amino acids. Trimming shortened V by 10 bases and J by 4 bases, and 11 bases separated the two germline ends.

V usage is TRBV3-1 (or the pseudogene TRBV3-2) and J usage is TRBJ2-7; possibly TRBD2 for D (5 bases). Germline V CDR1 and CDR2: LGHDT, YNNKEL (reference sequence). This CDR3 is built from 16 residues. Trimming removed 5 bases at V and 5 bases at J, with 22 bases between. The CDR3 DNA reads as TGTGCCAGCAGCTCCCTCGGGCGGGCCCGCACGGACGAGCAGTACTTC. Its protein is CASSSLGRARTDEQYF.

This sequence joins TRBV28 and TRBJ2-1; D is unresolved. The CDR3 contains 11 residues. V lost 4 bases, J lost 11 bases, and 9 bases lay in between. The germline CDR1 and CDR2 sequences are MDHEN and SYDVKM. DNA of the CDR3: TGTGCCAGCAGTTCTCTCCCTAAGCAGTTCTTC. Protein product: CASSSLPKQFF.

The rearrangement joins TRBV20-1 to TRBJ2-1; 8 nucleotides match TRBD2. Germline CDR1 and CDR2: DFQATT and SNEGSKA (reference sequence). This CDR3 has 17 amino acids. With 3 bases clipped from V and 0 bases from J, the junction kept 10 bases outside the gene matches. CDR3 in amino acids: CSASVGLAGLSYNEQFF. CDR3 coding DNA: TGCAGTGCTAGTGTTGGGCTAGCGGGCCTCTCCTACAATGAGCAGTTCTTC.

The genes are TRBV27 and TRBJ2-1; tentatively, D is TRBD2 (5 bases). V lost 2 bases and J 7 bases, leaving 18 bases between the germline ends. CDR3 length equals 16 residues. Looked up from germline, CDR1 is MNHEY and CDR2 is SMNVEV (reference sequence). In DNA form, the CDR3 reads TGTGCCAGCAGTTTAGCCTTTGCGGAGAGAGGGAATGAGCAGTTCTTC. It encodes CASSLAFAERGNEQFF.

The sample holds one count of this clone. This sequence joins TRBV18 and TRBJ1-1; 8 positions agree with TRBD1. CDR1 is KGHSH and CDR2 is LQKENI in the germline V gene. The ends lost 3 bases at V and 4 bases at J; junction bases unmatched: 7. CDR3 size: 15 residues. For the CDR3, the DNA is TGTGCCAGCTCACCGCAGACAGGGGAGACCACTGAAGCTTTCTTT. Protein product: CASSPQTGETTEAFF.

The rearrangement joins TRBV6-4 to TRBJ2-1; possibly TRBD1 for D (5 bases). Germline values: CDR1 MRHNA, CDR2 SNTAGT. This CDR3 is built from 15 residues. Trimming cost V 2 bases and J 0 bases, with 8 bases left between them. CDR3 DNA: TGTGCCAGCAGTGACAGGGGAAGCTCCTACAATGAGCAGTTCTTC. This codes for CASSDRGSSYNEQFF.

This clone has just a few counts. The chain is built from TRBV4-1 and TRBJ2-1; TRBD2 matches at 10 bases. The V and J ends lost 0 bases and 4 bases, in that order; junction bases with no gene match: 3. The V gene's germline CDR1 is MGHRA and CDR2 YSYEKL. The CDR3 spans 16 residues. The CDR3 DNA is TGCGCCAGCAGCCAAGATAGGACTAGCGGATACAATGAGCAGTTCTTC. Translated, it gives CASSQDRTSGYNEQFF.

The chain combines TRBV5-4 with TRBJ1-1; D is perhaps TRBD1 (6 bases). This CDR3 is 13 amino acids long. Per the germline V gene, CDR1 is SGHNT and CDR2 is YYREEE (reference sequence). V lost 4 bases and J 8 bases, leaving 15 bases between the germline ends. CDR3 DNA: TGTGCCAGCAGCATACAGGGACGAGGGGAAGCTTTCTTT. As protein: CASSIQGRGEAFF.